One sample yielded the 18 T cell receptor beta chains listed below, sequenced in a study of blood T cell repertoires in COVID-19. Generated by immunoSEQ multiplex PCR, the TCRdb table keeps only in-frame clones and is missing some. The sample lists 160,000 or so clones; approximately 87% were seen once. The sequenced sample was peripheral blood. The receptor set was obtained from a woman aged 70 to 79 with acute or convalescent COVID-19.

The chain recombines TRBV10-3 with TRBJ2-1; 12 bases map to TRBD2. J was trimmed by 6 bases and V by 1 base; bases with no gene match: 4. The CDR3 runs 16 residues. Germline-derived CDR1 and CDR2 are ENHRY and SYGVKD. The chain's CDR3 is CAISEYLAGGPNEQFF. Here the CDR3 DNA reads TGTGCCATCAGTGAGTACCTAGCGGGAGGGCCCAATGAGCAGTTCTTC.

With regard to this clone: The same CDR3 arises from other DNA sequences in this sample as well. The genes are TRBV27 and TRBJ1-2; D may be TRBD1 (5 bases). V lost 2 bases and J lost 5, with 9 bases in between. The CDR3 runs to 13 residues. Germline V lookup: CDR1 MNHEY, CDR2 SMNVEV (reference sequence). As DNA, the CDR3 is TGTGCCAGCAGTTTAGCAGGGAGGTATGGCTACACCTTC. It specifies CASSLAGRYGYTF.

The chain recombines TRBV5-4 with TRBJ1-4; D possibly corresponds to TRBD1 (5 bases). V lost 1 base, J lost 4 bases, and 17 bases lay in between. The germline V gene has CDR1 SGHNT and CDR2 YYREEE (reference sequence). The CDR3 is made up of 17 amino acids. The CDR3 nucleotides read TGTGCCAGCAGCTTGAGACCCGGGAGGGGAGGTAATGAAAAACTGTTTTTT. Residues: CASSLRPGRGGNEKLFF.

The chain couples TRBV27 to TRBJ2-7, with TRBD2 as a possible D gene (6 bases). The CDR3 has 15 amino acids. V shed 2 bases and J shed 3 bases, with 14 bases lying between them. Germline V gene sequence: CDR1 MNHEY, CDR2 SMNVEV (reference sequence). CDR3 sequence: CASSLGASVFYEQYF. CDR3 nucleotide sequence: TGTGCCAGCAGTTTAGGGGCTAGCGTTTTCTACGAGCAGTACTTC.

The V gene is TRBV6-5, the J gene TRBJ1-2; D unclear. The CDR3 is 13 amino acids. The V gene lost 3 bases and the J gene lost 5 bases, with 10 bases spanning the gap. Germline CDR1 is MNHEY and CDR2 is SVGAGI. CDR3 DNA sequence: TGTGCCAGCAGTTATAAGAGAGATTATGGCTACACCTTC. It translates to CASSYKRDYGYTF.

The CDR3 nucleotides read TGTGCCATCAGTGAGGACAGGGGGTCGTTTAGCAATCAGCCCCAGCATTTT. Protein sequence: CAISEDRGSFSNQPQHF. J is TRBJ1-5 and V is TRBV10-3, with TRBD1 matching over 9 bases. The V and J ends lost 2 bases and 0 bases, in that order; junction bases with no gene match: 5. CDR1 is ENHRY and CDR2 is SYGVKD in the germline V gene. This CDR3 contains 17 residues.

The chain couples TRBV4-3 to TRBJ2-5; D perhaps matches TRBD1 (5 bases). Germline loops: CDR1 LGHNA, CDR2 YSLEER. V was clipped by 1 base and J by 2 bases, with 14 bases between them. The CDR3 is made up of 16 amino acids. For the CDR3, the DNA is TGCGCCAGCAGCCAAGGGTGGATAGGGGCGCAAGAGACCCAGTACTTC. Translation gives CASSQGWIGAQETQYF.

The chain carries TRBV18 and TRBJ2-3, with 8 bases aligning to TRBD1. CDR3 size: 15 residues. Germline V gene data show CDR1 as KGHSH and CDR2 as LQKENI. V was pared by 3 bases and J by 4 bases, with 6 bases of the junction left unmatched. In DNA form, the CDR3 reads TGTGCCAGCTCACCCTCGACAGGGGCGCCAGATACGCAGTATTTT. Protein sequence: CASSPSTGAPDTQYF.

The CDR3 DNA reads as TGCGCCAGCAGCCAGACTAGGTCTGGAAACACCATATATTTT. Protein sequence: CASSQTRSGNTIYF. The J gene is TRBJ1-3, the V gene TRBV4-3; no clear D gene. This CDR3 comprises 14 residues. Germline V gene lookup returns CDR1 LGHNA and CDR2 YSLEER. Between the trimmed V and J ends, which lost 3 bases and 1 base, there was a span of 7 bases.

The V and J genes are TRBV10-2 and TRBJ2-1, with D possibly being TRBD2 (6 bases). This CDR3 has 13 residues. Germline values: CDR1 WSHSY, CDR2 SAAADI. V lost 7 bases to trimming and J lost 13 bases, with 20 bases between them. The CDR3 sequence: CASMSGTQAPQFF. The CDR3 region has the DNA TGCGCCAGCATGTCCGGGACTCAAGCTCCTCAGTTCTTC.

The chain uses TRBV18 and TRBJ2-5; D possibly corresponds to TRBD2 (6 bases). The CDR3 covers 14 residues. V was trimmed by 2 bases and J by 2 bases, leaving 9 bases between them. Per the germline V gene, CDR1 is KGHSH and CDR2 is LQKENI. This chain's CDR3 is CASSPGGGQETQYF. DNA for the CDR3: TGTGCCAGCTCACCAGGAGGAGGGCAAGAGACCCAGTACTTC.

This chain joins TRBV11-2 and TRBJ1-1; weak D call: TRBD1 (6 bases). Germline V lookup: CDR1 SGHAT, CDR2 FQNNGV. The length of the CDR3 is 12 residues. Trimming took 6 bases from V and 7 from J, leaving 12 bases between them. This CDR3 is CASSSGTFEAFF. The CDR3 DNA sequence: TGTGCCAGCAGTTCCGGGACATTTGAAGCTTTCTTT.

The chain employs TRBV18 and TRBJ1-6; tentative D call: TRBD1 (6 bases). The V and J ends lost 2 bases and 9 bases respectively, with 20 bases between them. The germline gives CDR1 KGHSH, CDR2 LQKENI. The CDR3 is made up of 17 amino acids. The CDR3 loop reads CASSPTGGGYGISPLHF. The CDR3 coding sequence is TGTGCCAGCTCACCAACTGGGGGCGGCTACGGGATTTCACCCCTCCACTTT.

The V gene is TRBV7-2, the J gene TRBJ1-2, with 8 positions matching TRBD1. CDR3 length equals 15 residues. Trimming removed 2 bases from V and 2 bases from J; junction bases left unmatched: 4. Germline lookup yields CDR1 SGHTA and CDR2 FQGNSA. This CDR3 is CASSLQGAMNYGYTF. The CDR3 coding sequence is TGTGCCAGCAGCTTACAGGGGGCTATGAACTATGGCTACACCTTC. Combining the CDR3 with reference TRBV7-2 and TRBJ1-2 gives the whole variable domain GAGVSQSPSNKVTEKGKDVELRCDPISGHTALYWYRQSLGQGLEFLIYFQGNSAPDKSGLPSDRFSAERTGGSVSTLTIQRTQQEDSAVYLCASSLQGAMNYGYTFGSGTRLTVV.

The chain employs TRBV29-1 and TRBJ1-2, with 9 bases matching TRBD1. Losses at the gene ends were 7 bases for V and 2 bases for J; bases not matched to a gene: 2. This CDR3 comprises 12 residues. Germline values: CDR1 SQVTM, CDR2 ANQGSEA. The CDR3 DNA follows: TGCAGCGGTGGACAGGGGAACTATGGCTACACCTTC. This translates into CSGGQGNYGYTF.

This sequence joins TRBV14 and TRBJ2-3; D not resolved. From germline, CDR1 is SGHDN and CDR2 FVKESK. Trimming stripped 0 bases from V and 4 bases from J, with 11 bases between. The CDR3 runs to 15 residues. In DNA, the CDR3 is TGTGCCAGCAGCCAAGAAAATGTGGGCGCAGATACGCAGTATTTT. It codes for CASSQENVGADTQYF.

The J gene is TRBJ1-1, the V gene TRBV6-5; D is unresolved. Germline-derived CDR1 and CDR2 are MNHEY and SVGAGI. Trimming took 8 bases from V and 7 from J, leaving 17 bases between them. This CDR3 has 13 residues. The CDR3 DNA follows: TGTGCCAGCGGCACTTTAAGTCACAGTGAAGCTTTCTTT. Translation: CASGTLSHSEAFF.

The chain recombines TRBV10-3 with TRBJ1-2, with D tentatively TRBD1 (6 bases). Trimming took off 3 bases at V and 5 bases at J, with 13 bases between the two ends. Per the germline V gene, CDR1 is ENHRY and CDR2 is SYGVKD. CDR3 length: 14 amino acids. DNA of the CDR3: TGTGCCATCAGTGAAAGGGGGACCTCGTATGGCTACACCTTC. This codes for CAISERGTSYGYTF.